This note documents a single T cell receptor beta chain sequence. Per the germline V gene, CDR1 is GTSNPN and CDR2 is SVGIG (reference sequence). With 2 bases removed from V and 4 bases from J, the gap between germline ends came to 8 bases. The CDR3 is 12 amino acids. The data belong to a study of blood T cell repertoires in COVID-19. As for the study in general: Material from acute and convalescent COVID-19 was sourced from the United States, Italy and Spain. The analysed material was cDNA or gDNA that came from T cells, B-cell-depleted T cells, or PBMCs.

In the study's own analysis: Counts of nucleated cells, estimated from reference gene primer amplification, were obtained. The method was immunoSEQ multiplex PCR; TCRdb's version includes in-frame clones alone and lacks a portion of them. V, J and clone size reflect that table, while D and trimming were determined from the DNA. Found here are some 250,000 clones, approximately 90% of them singletons; the top ten hold around 0.91%. The TCR comes from a woman between 40 and 55 years old who had recovered from COVID-19. The rearrangement joins TRBV30 to TRBJ1-2; D remains ambiguous. Sequencing used peripheral blood. CDR3 sequence reads: CAWSTRIYGYTF. The CDR3 DNA sequence: TGTGCCTGGAGTACTCGTATCTATGGCTACACCTTC.